This paragraph reports one T cell receptor (beta chain). The data belong to a study of ipilimumab plus nivolumab after autologous stem cell transplantation. Looking at the study overall: The DLBCL group included primary refractory and relapsed cases.

Patients got ipilimumab 1 mg/kg beginning 14 to 28 days post-transplant. Dosing: nivolumab 3 mg/kg IV, weeks 1, 4, 7, 10, then every two weeks to week 26. Data came from immunoSEQ multiplex PCR; TCRdb stores just in-frame clones and leaves some out. The sample lists approximately 10,000 clones, around 70% occurring once. Looked up from germline, CDR1 is SGHTA and CDR2 is FQGNSA. The CDR3 is 13 residues long. V lost 3 bases and J lost 6, with 9 bases in between. The chain is built from TRBV7-2 and TRBJ2-1; D is unresolved. This receptor was obtained from a male donor with diffuse large B-cell lymphoma. The sample consisted of PBMCs, taken in a trial of ipilimumab plus nivolumab as post-transplant consolidation. The CDR3 is CASSLNWANEQFF. CDR3 in DNA: TGTGCCAGCAGCTTGAACTGGGCCAATGAGCAGTTCTTC.